One sample yielded the 19 T cell receptor beta chains listed below, sequenced in a study of cytomegalovirus exposure and HLA in healthy donors. The PCR was carried out with 60 Vbeta primers and 13 Jbeta primers. Sequencing used immunoSEQ multiplex PCR; TCRdb keeps in-frame clones, though not all of them. This sample has approximately 110,000 clones, with roughly 70% found just once. The sample comprised PBMCs. The receptors stem from a man aged 40-49 years in good health and CMV-seronegative.

This chain links TRBV9 with TRBJ1-1; perhaps TRBD1 as D (5 bases). V lost 3 bases and J 1 base, leaving 7 bases between the germline ends. The CDR3 runs to 13 residues. Germline loops: CDR1 SGDLS, CDR2 YYNGEE. CDR3 amino acids: CASSAQGNTEAFF. Here the CDR3 DNA reads TGTGCCAGCAGCGCGCAGGGGAACACTGAAGCTTTCTTT.

This clone was detected only a few times. The V gene is TRBV28, the J gene TRBJ1-1, with a weak D call TRBD1 (5 bases). Germline CDR1 and CDR2: MDHEN and SYDVKM. CDR3 size: 14 residues. Trimming stripped 6 bases from V and 4 bases from J, with 15 bases between. Here the CDR3 reads CASRAGRGSTEAFF. DNA for the CDR3: TGTGCCAGCAGAGCAGGGCGGGGGAGCACTGAAGCTTTCTTT. The entire variable domain, with the rest obtained from reference TRBV28 and TRBJ1-1, is as follows: DVKVTQSSRYLVKRTGEKVFLECVQDMDHENMFWYRQDPGLGLRLIYFSYDVKMKEKGDIPEGYSVSREKKERFSLILESASTNQTSMYLCASRAGRGSTEAFFGQGTRLTVV.

The CDR3 coding sequence is TGTGCCAGTACGCAAAAGGGGCCGTCAGCTAACTATGGCTACACCTTC. The encoded protein is CASTQKGPSANYGYTF. The chain employs TRBV19 and TRBJ1-2; possibly TRBD1 for D (5 bases). Germline CDR1 is LNHDA and CDR2 is SQIVND (reference sequence). Trimming took 7 bases from V and 0 from J, leaving 18 bases between them. There are 16 residues in the CDR3. Full variable domain (outside the CDR3, taken from reference TRBV19 and TRBJ1-2): DGGITQSPKYLFRKEGQNVTLSCEQNLNHDAMYWYRQDPGQGLRLIYYSQIVNDFQKGDIAEGYSVSREKKESFPLTVTSAQKNPTAFYLCASTQKGPSANYGYTFGSGTRLTVV.

The chain has TRBV7-2 and TRBJ1-2; tentatively, D is TRBD1 (5 bases). V lost 5 bases and J lost 6, with 16 bases in between. CDR3 length: 14 amino acids. Germline lookup yields CDR1 SGHTA and CDR2 FQGNSA. The CDR3 is CASSPVGQGDGYTF. The CDR3 region has the DNA TGTGCCAGCAGCCCTGTAGGGCAGGGCGATGGCTACACCTTC.

V usage is TRBV27 and J usage is TRBJ2-7, with 7 bases matching TRBD2. The CDR3 spans 15 residues. V was clipped by 0 bases and J by 4 bases; unmatched bases: 6. Per germline, CDR1 MNHEY and CDR2 SMNVEV (reference sequence). The CDR3 sequence: CASSLSAGEFYEQYF. As DNA, the CDR3 is TGTGCCAGCAGTTTATCCGCGGGAGAATTTTACGAGCAGTACTTC.

V usage is TRBV6-5 and J usage is TRBJ2-7, with TRBD1 as a possible D gene (6 bases). V was shortened by 0 bases and J by 3 bases, with 15 bases between the two germline ends. Germline V gives CDR1 MNHEY, CDR2 SVGAGI. This CDR3 region has 16 residues. The CDR3 is CASSYSQGRINYEQYF. The DNA for the CDR3 is TGTGCCAGCAGTTACTCGCAGGGGCGAATAAACTACGAGCAGTACTTC.

The gene calls are TRBV30 and TRBJ1-5; D gene ambiguous. Germline CDR1 is GTSNPN and CDR2 is SVGIG (reference sequence). V shed 2 bases and J shed 3 bases, with 17 bases lying between them. The CDR3 consists of 16 residues. The CDR3 nucleotides are TGTGCCTGGAGTTTCACCGGCGGCGAAATCAATCAGCCCCAGCATTTT. This translates into CAWSFTGGEINQPQHF.

The genes are TRBV6-5 and TRBJ2-5, with 7 bases identical to TRBD1. CDR1 is MNHEY, CDR2 SVGAGI, per germline. The V and J ends lost 2 bases and 3 bases, in that order; junction bases with no gene match: 6. CDR3 length equals 15 residues. Written as DNA, the CDR3 is TGTGCCAGCAGTTACGACGGGACAGAGGAAGAGACCCAGTACTTC. Translating it yields CASSYDGTEEETQYF.

The chain uses TRBV14 and TRBJ2-2; tentatively, D is TRBD1 (5 bases). Per the germline V gene, CDR1 is SGHDN and CDR2 is FVKESK. V lost 4 bases and J lost 6, with 9 bases in between. CDR3 length: 13 amino acids. CDR3 amino acids: CASSPRTSGELFF. The DNA for the CDR3 is TGTGCCAGCAGCCCGCGGACATCCGGGGAGCTGTTTTTT.

This clone was seen a handful of times. The CDR3, as DNA: TGTGCCACCAGCAGAGATCATCAGGGGTCCTCAGCTTTCTTT. Its protein is CATSRDHQGSSAFF. This sequence joins TRBV15 and TRBJ1-1; D is perhaps TRBD1 (6 bases). The CDR3 runs to 14 residues. The germline V gene encodes CDR1 LNHNV and CDR2 YYDKDF (reference sequence). Trimming pared 0 bases from V and 10 bases from J, leaving 15 bases between.

The chain links TRBV15 to TRBJ2-7; D is undetermined. Between the trimmed V and J ends, which lost 0 bases and 3 bases, there was a span of 6 bases. The CDR3 runs 13 residues. Germline-derived CDR1 and CDR2 are LNHNV and YYDKDF (reference sequence). The CDR3 spells CATSRDNGYEQYF. In DNA form, the CDR3 reads TGTGCCACCAGCAGAGATAACGGCTACGAGCAGTACTTC.

V is TRBV5-4 and J is TRBJ2-3; 12 nucleotides match TRBD2. V shed 3 bases and J 8 bases; nucleotides not matched to a gene: 7. The length of the CDR3 is 15 residues. CDR1 and CDR2 (germline): SGHNT, YYREEE (reference sequence). The CDR3 spells CASSSLAGGAGTQYF. The CDR3 nucleotides read TGTGCCAGCAGCTCCCTAGCGGGGGGGGCGGGTACGCAGTATTTT.

In its sample, this clone was seen once. The V gene is TRBV18, the J gene TRBJ1-1, with D tentatively TRBD1 (6 bases). In germline, CDR1 is KGHSH, CDR2 LQKENI. The V gene lost 6 bases and the J gene lost 12 bases, with 17 bases spanning the gap. The CDR3 runs 12 residues. CDR3 loop: CASSLSGGLTFF. Written as DNA, the CDR3 is TGTGCCAGCTCGCTCTCCGGGGGGCTGACTTTCTTT.

This clone was counted once. This chain uses TRBV11-2 with TRBJ2-7; the match to TRBD1 covers 7 bases. CDR3 size: 14 residues. The germline V gene has CDR1 SGHAT and CDR2 FQNNGV. V trimming: 3 bases; J trimming: 6 bases; junction bases outside the gene matches: 8. The CDR3: CASSFGTEPGEQYF. The CDR3 bases are TGTGCCAGCAGCTTTGGGACAGAGCCGGGCGAGCAGTACTTC.

The chain has TRBV13 and TRBJ2-3; TRBD2 aligns across 12 bases. Germline loops: CDR1 PRHDT, CDR2 FYEKMQ (reference sequence). Trimming took 5 bases from V and 2 from J; bases not matched to a gene: 8. The CDR3 is made up of 17 amino acids. CDR3 bases: TGTGCCAGCAGCCTCTTAGCTAGCGGGGGGGCCACAGATACGCAGTATTTT. Protein product: CASSLLASGGATDTQYF.

The rearrangement links TRBV18 to TRBJ1-2; 9 nucleotides align to TRBD1. Germline V gene lookup returns CDR1 KGHSH and CDR2 LQKENI. With 8 bases clipped from V and 2 bases from J, the junction kept 6 bases outside the gene matches. CDR3 size: 14 residues. The DNA of the CDR3 is TGTGCCAGCACGGGACAGGGAGCGAACTATGGCTACACCTTC. Amino acid sequence: CASTGQGANYGYTF.

V and J are TRBV27 and TRBJ2-3, with 9 bases identical to TRBD2. The CDR3 is made up of 15 amino acids. J was trimmed by 2 bases and V by 7 bases; bases with no gene match: 7. CDR1 MNHEY and CDR2 SMNVEV come from the germline V gene (reference sequence). The CDR3 sequence is CASTSLAGYTDTQYF. The CDR3 DNA follows: TGTGCCAGCACCTCTCTAGCGGGGTACACAGATACGCAGTATTTT.

This sequence joins TRBV11-2 and TRBJ2-7, with TRBD2 identical over 13 bases. The V and J ends lost 8 bases and 4 bases, in that order; junction bases with no gene match: 8. The CDR3 contains 15 residues. Germline V gives CDR1 SGHAT, CDR2 FQNNGV. The CDR3 DNA reads TGTGCCAGCCGCCGACTAGCGGGAGGCTTATACGAGCAGTACTTC. It translates to CASRRLAGGLYEQYF.

This CDR3 is CASTPGQGTPWVGYEQYF. CDR3 sequence (DNA): TGTGCCAGCACCCCGGGACAGGGGACGCCCTGGGTCGGGTACGAGCAGTACTTC. The genes are TRBV7-8 and TRBJ2-7; 10 bases are a match to TRBD1. CDR3 length: 18 residues. Trimming removed 7 bases from V and 4 bases from J; junction bases left unmatched: 19. CDR1 is SGHVS and CDR2 is FQNEAQ in the germline V gene. Together with reference TRBV7-8 and TRBJ2-7, the CDR3 gives the full variable domain: GAGVSQSPRYKVAKRGQDVALRCDPISGHVSLFWYQQALGQGPEFLTYFQNEAQLDKSGLPSDRFFAERPEGSVSTLKIQRTQQEDSAVYLCASTPGQGTPWVGYEQYFGPGTRLTVT.